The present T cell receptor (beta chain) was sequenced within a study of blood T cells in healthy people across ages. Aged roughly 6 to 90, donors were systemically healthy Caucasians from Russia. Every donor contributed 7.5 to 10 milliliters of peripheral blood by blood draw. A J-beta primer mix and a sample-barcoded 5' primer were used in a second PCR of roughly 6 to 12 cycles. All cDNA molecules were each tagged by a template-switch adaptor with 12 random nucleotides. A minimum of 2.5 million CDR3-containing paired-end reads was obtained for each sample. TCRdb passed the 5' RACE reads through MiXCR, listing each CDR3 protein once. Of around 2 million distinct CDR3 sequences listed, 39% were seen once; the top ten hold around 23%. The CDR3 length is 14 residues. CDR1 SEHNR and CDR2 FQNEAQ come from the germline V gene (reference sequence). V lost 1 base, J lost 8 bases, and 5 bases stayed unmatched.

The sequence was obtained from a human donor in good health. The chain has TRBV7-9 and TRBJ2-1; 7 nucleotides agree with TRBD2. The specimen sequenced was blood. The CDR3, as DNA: TGTGCCAGCAGCTTAGACCCCAGCGGGGATGAGCAGTTCTTC. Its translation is CASSLDPSGDEQFF.